Presented here are 32 T cell receptor beta chains from one specimen sequenced in a study of brain T cells in children with intractable seizures. Sequencing used immunoSEQ multiplex PCR; TCRdb keeps in-frame clones, though not all of them. The data show about 8,000 clones, with roughly 73% seen just once and around 8.3% held by the top ten. Only cases whose brain tissue showed the highest T cell transcript signatures were sequenced. The sample consisted of resected brain tissue, taken at surgery. Receptors originate from a boy under three years old with tuberous sclerosis and intractable seizures.

CDR3 region: CASSYVLVGTGELFF. In DNA, the CDR3 is TGTGCCAGCAGTTACGTCCTGGTGGGCACCGGGGAGCTGTTTTTT. The chain couples TRBV6-7 to TRBJ2-2, with D unclear. Being an ORF, TRBV6-7 has a function that is uncertain. The CDR3 totals 15 residues. The V end lost 2 bases, the J end lost 4 bases, and 11 bases lay between the germline ends.

The rearrangement links TRBV5-4 to TRBJ1-2; D uncertain. The CDR3 has 16 residues. Germline CDR1 and CDR2: SGHNT and YYREEE (reference sequence). Trimming removed 6 bases at V and 0 bases at J, with 18 bases between. The CDR3 nucleotides read TGTGCCAGCACCAAGGCGGGAAGGCAGCCTAACTATGGCTACACCTTC. It codes for CASTKAGRQPNYGYTF.

This clone was found a few times. The J gene is TRBJ1-4, the V gene TRBV2; no reliable D call. Germline-derived CDR1 and CDR2 are SNHLY and FYNNEI. The length of the CDR3 is 13 residues. Trimming removed 6 bases from V and 6 bases from J, with 11 bases in between. The CDR3 DNA reads TGTGCCAGCAGCAACCCCCCGGATGAAAAACTGTTTTTT. This codes for CASSNPPDEKLFF.

By frequency in the sample, this clone is medium-sized (0.01 to 0.1%). The chain employs TRBV29-1 and TRBJ1-2, with 9 bases lining up with TRBD1. The trim removed 4 bases at V and 3 bases at J, leaving 12 bases unmatched. From germline, CDR1 is SQVTM and CDR2 ANQGSEA. This CDR3 is 16 amino acids long. The CDR3 spells CSVGPWDREEHYGYTF. The CDR3 DNA sequence: TGCAGCGTTGGACCGTGGGACAGGGAAGAGCACTATGGCTACACCTTC.

This rearrangement joins TRBV9 to TRBJ1-3, with D unresolved. Germline CDR1 reads SGDLS; CDR2 reads YYNGEE. This CDR3 comprises 15 residues. V dropped 6 bases and J dropped 2 bases, with 15 bases sitting between them. The CDR3: CASTPNLGTGNTIYF. The CDR3, as DNA: TGTGCCAGCACCCCCAATTTGGGAACTGGAAACACCATATATTTT.

V and J are TRBV5-6 and TRBJ2-7; D unresolved. The V end was cut by 4 bases, the J end by 4 bases, with 9 bases between. The length of the CDR3 is 12 residues. In germline, CDR1 is SGHDT, CDR2 YYEEEE. CDR3 in DNA: TGTGCCAGCAGCCACTCCGAATACGAGCAGTACTTC. This sequence encodes CASSHSEYEQYF.

This clone appeared a few times. V and J are TRBV7-9 and TRBJ1-1; 7 positions match TRBD1. Germline loops: CDR1 SEHNR, CDR2 FQNEAQ (reference sequence). This CDR3 has 16 amino acids. Trimming took 5 bases from V and 1 from J; bases not matched to a gene: 10. The CDR3 loop is CASSSRGTSGNTEAFF. For the CDR3, the DNA is TGTGCCAGCAGCAGCAGGGGGACGTCAGGGAACACTGAAGCTTTCTTT.

This clone has a handful of counts. The chain is built from TRBV7-9 and TRBJ2-7; 8 bases are a match to TRBD1. The CDR3 consists of 14 residues. Germline CDR1 is SEHNR and CDR2 is FQNEAQ (reference sequence). V shed 1 base and J 2 bases; nucleotides not matched to a gene: 1. CDR3 sequence reads: CASSLGQGTYEQYF. The DNA of the CDR3 is TGTGCCAGCAGCTTAGGACAGGGGACCTACGAGCAGTACTTC.

This clone was recorded a few times. The gene calls are TRBV5-1 and TRBJ2-5, with TRBD2 identical over 8 bases. Unmatched junction bases numbered 14, after V lost 2 bases and J lost 5 bases. Germline CDR1 is SGHRS and CDR2 is YFSETQ. CDR3 length: 17 amino acids. The CDR3 region is CASSLRPGGALAETQYF. The CDR3 region has the DNA TGCGCCAGCAGCTTAAGACCCGGGGGGGCCTTAGCCGAGACCCAGTACTTC.

The V gene is TRBV6-6, the J gene TRBJ1-5; TRBD1 agrees at 9 bases. The J segment lost 6 bases and the V segment lost 7 bases, leaving 7 bases of the junction unmatched. The germline V gene encodes CDR1 MNHNY and CDR2 SVGAGI (reference sequence). The CDR3 runs 14 residues. CDR3 loop: CASTLDRGVQPQHF. The CDR3 DNA sequence: TGTGCCAGCACCCTGGACAGGGGCGTTCAGCCCCAGCATTTT.

The chain uses TRBV7-3 and TRBJ1-6, with D possibly being TRBD1 (5 bases). Germline V lookup: CDR1 SGHTA, CDR2 FQGTGA. Between the trimmed V and J ends, which lost 5 bases and 7 bases, there was a span of 12 bases. The CDR3 has 14 amino acids. The CDR3 is CASSPGTENSPLHF. For the CDR3, the DNA is TGTGCCAGCAGCCCCGGGACTGAGAATTCACCCCTCCACTTT.

The CDR3 spells CASSQKGPLTFGNQPQHF. In DNA form, the CDR3 reads TGCGCCAGCAGTCAAAAGGGGCCTTTGACATTTGGCAATCAGCCCCAGCATTTT. The chain links TRBV23-1 to TRBJ1-5, with D possibly being TRBD1 (5 bases). TRBV23-1 is treated as an ORF (open reading frame) with a function not yet certain. The germline V and J ends were trimmed by 2 bases and 2 bases, with 19 bases remaining between them. CDR3 length equals 18 residues.

This clone turned up a few times. This chain joins TRBV9 and TRBJ2-7; 7 nucleotides line up with TRBD2. CDR1 is SGDLS, CDR2 YYNGEE, per germline. This CDR3 spans 13 amino acids. V lost 4 bases and J lost 3; bases outside the gene matches: 4. The CDR3 is CASSTGLDYEQYF. As DNA, the CDR3 is TGTGCCAGCAGCACCGGACTAGACTACGAGCAGTACTTC.

The rearrangement links TRBV5-1 to TRBJ2-5, with D unresolved. This CDR3 spans 15 amino acids. The germline V gene encodes CDR1 SGHRS and CDR2 YFSETQ. V lost 0 bases and J 5 bases, leaving 14 bases between the germline ends. CDR3 residues: CASSLVDGRRETQYF. The CDR3 bases are TGCGCCAGCAGCTTGGTAGACGGCCGCCGGGAGACCCAGTACTTC.

V gene TRBV7-2 combines with J gene TRBJ1-1; D not certain. V lost 5 bases, J lost 0 bases, and 7 bases lay in between. The V gene's germline CDR1 is SGHTA and CDR2 FQGNSA. The CDR3 sequence is 13 residues long. The CDR3 reads CASSPYLNTEAFF. The CDR3 region has the DNA TGTGCCAGCAGCCCCTACTTGAACACTGAAGCTTTCTTT.

This chain links TRBV4-1 with TRBJ2-1; TRBD2 matches at 14 bases. J was trimmed by 7 bases and V by 4 bases; bases with no gene match: 6. Germline values: CDR1 MGHRA, CDR2 YSYEKL. This CDR3 region has 16 residues. CDR3 sequence reads: CASSRTGTSGRNEQFF. For the CDR3, the DNA is TGCGCCAGCAGCCGCACCGGGACTAGCGGGAGAAATGAGCAGTTCTTC.

In its sample, this clone was seen once. The chain has TRBV6-1 and TRBJ1-2; no clear D gene. The CDR3 consists of 13 residues. CDR1 is MNHNS, CDR2 SASEGT, per germline. The V and J ends lost 2 bases and 4 bases respectively, with 8 bases between them. In DNA, the CDR3 is TGTGCCAGCAGTGAATTGGGGAGCTATGGCTACACCTTC. Translating it yields CASSELGSYGYTF.

CDR3 nucleotide sequence: TGTGCCAGCAGTGTCTCGGGACTAGCGGGATATATCTCCTACAATGAGCAGTTCTTC. Its translation is CASSVSGLAGYISYNEQFF. This chain links TRBV2 with TRBJ2-1, with 13 bases aligning to TRBD2. Germline V gene sequence: CDR1 SNHLY, CDR2 FYNNEI. J lost 0 bases, V lost 4 bases, and 9 bases had no gene match. The CDR3 consists of 19 residues.

The J gene is TRBJ2-1, the V gene TRBV3-1 (or the pseudogene TRBV3-2), with TRBD1 as a possible D gene (6 bases). The V gene lost 0 bases and the J gene lost 2 bases, with 14 bases spanning the gap. Germline CDR1 is LGHDT and CDR2 is YNNKEL (reference sequence). This CDR3 region has 17 residues. CDR3 coding DNA: TGTGCCAGCAGCCAAGATAATCGAGGACAGCCCTACAATGAGCAGTTCTTC. Its protein is CASSQDNRGQPYNEQFF.

V gene TRBV27 combines with J gene TRBJ2-4; TRBD1 matches at 7 bases. The V gene end was trimmed by 5 bases and the J gene end by 3 bases; junction bases not matched to a gene: 7. The CDR3 extends over 15 amino acids. CDR1 and CDR2 from the germline V gene are MNHEY and SMNVEV (reference sequence). CDR3 amino acids: CASSPTGTVKNIQYF. CDR3 DNA sequence: TGTGCCAGCAGTCCAACCGGGACAGTCAAAAACATTCAGTACTTC.

J is TRBJ2-7 and V is TRBV7-3, with D tentatively TRBD1 (5 bases). The CDR3 consists of 15 residues. Trimming took 4 bases from V and 3 from J, leaving 16 bases between them. Germline CDR1 and CDR2: SGHTA and FQGTGA. The chain's CDR3 is CASSSRAGYLYEQYF. CDR3 bases: TGTGCCAGCAGCTCACGGGCAGGGTATCTCTACGAGCAGTACTTC. The whole variable domain, filled in from reference TRBV7-3 and TRBJ2-7, reads GAGVSQTPSNKVTEKGKYVELRCDPISGHTALYWYRQSLGQGPEFLIYFQGTGAADDSGLPNDRFFAVRPEGSVSTLKIQRTERGDSAVYLCASSSRAGYLYEQYFGPGTRLTVT.

This chain joins TRBV29-1 and TRBJ2-1, with 7 bases matching TRBD1. CDR1 is SQVTM, CDR2 ANQGSEA, per germline. V was clipped by 0 bases and J by 0 bases; unmatched bases: 8. The CDR3 is 17 residues long. CDR3 sequence: CSVEDGRGHGSYNEQFF. The DNA for the CDR3 is TGCAGCGTTGAAGATGGAAGGGGGCATGGCTCCTACAATGAGCAGTTCTTC.

The chain has TRBV25-1 and TRBJ2-1; possible D gene TRBD1, 5 bases. The V and J ends lost 3 bases and 0 bases respectively, with 15 bases between them. Per the germline V gene, CDR1 is MGHDK and CDR2 is SYGVNS. This CDR3 is 17 amino acids long. The CDR3 nucleotides are TGTGCCAGCAGTGATTTACAGGAAAGGAGCTCCTACAATGAGCAGTTCTTC. Amino acids: CASSDLQERSSYNEQFF.

This rearrangement joins TRBV6-1 to TRBJ2-2, with D perhaps matching TRBD1 (6 bases). The V end lost 10 bases, the J end lost 1 base, and 16 bases lay between the germline ends. The CDR3 loop spans 15 amino acids. Germline V lookup: CDR1 MNHNS, CDR2 SASEGT. The CDR3 DNA reads TGTGCCACCGTTGTACAAGGGGGGAACACCGGGGAGCTGTTTTTT. Residues: CATVVQGGNTGELFF.

The V call is TRBV3-1 (or the pseudogene TRBV3-2), the J call TRBJ2-1; D is unclear. The V end was cut by 3 bases, the J end by 0 bases, with 15 bases between. This CDR3 spans 17 amino acids. Per germline, CDR1 LGHDT and CDR2 YNNKEL (reference sequence). CDR3 loop: CASSHTSLVGSYNEQFF. CDR3 DNA: TGTGCCAGCAGCCACACATCCCTAGTCGGCTCCTACAATGAGCAGTTCTTC.

The genes are TRBV19 and TRBJ2-6; 8 nucleotides line up with TRBD1. With 5 bases clipped from V and 1 base from J, the junction kept 1 base outside the gene matches. Germline V gene data show CDR1 as LNHDA and CDR2 as SQIVND (reference sequence). This CDR3 has 15 amino acids. The CDR3 nucleotides are TGTGCCAGTAGTCGACAGGGGTCTGGGGCCAACGTCCTGACTTTC. Protein: CASSRQGSGANVLTF.

By its share, this clone is medium-sized. This rearrangement joins TRBV6-6 to TRBJ1-2; D perhaps matches TRBD1 (6 bases). Germline values: CDR1 MNHNY, CDR2 SVGAGI (reference sequence). V was clipped by 9 bases and J by 5 bases, with 10 bases between them. The CDR3 is made up of 11 amino acids. DNA of the CDR3: TGTGCCAGTCGGACAGCTTATGGCTACACCTTC. Residues: CASRTAYGYTF.

This rearrangement joins TRBV6-6 to TRBJ1-2; 7 nucleotides match TRBD1. Germline V gives CDR1 MNHNY, CDR2 SVGAGI (reference sequence). This CDR3 is built from 11 residues. J was trimmed by 8 bases and V by 6 bases; bases with no gene match: 3. DNA of the CDR3: TGTGCCAGCAGAACAGGGGACGGCTACACCTTC. Translation: CASRTGDGYTF.

This clone was counted only a few times. Other DNA variants within this sample encode the same CDR3. The chain carries TRBV9 and TRBJ1-1; D unresolved. Trimming took 0 bases from V and 1 from J, leaving 4 bases between them. The CDR3 consists of 13 residues. Germline V lookup: CDR1 SGDLS, CDR2 YYNGEE. The CDR3 loop is CASSVAENTEAFF. The CDR3 DNA reads TGTGCCAGCAGCGTAGCAGAGAACACTGAAGCTTTCTTT. Drawing the rest from reference TRBV9 and TRBJ1-1, the complete variable domain is DSGVTQTPKHLITATGQRVTLRCSPRSGDLSVYWYQQSLDQGLQFLIQYYNGEERAKGNILERFSAQQFPDLHSELNLSSLELGDSALYFCASSVAENTEAFFGQGTRLTVV.

In its sample, this clone was seen a few times. V is TRBV12-3 or TRBV12-4 and J is TRBJ2-1, with 7 bases aligning to TRBD2. This CDR3 spans 13 amino acids. J was trimmed by 4 bases and V by 4 bases; bases with no gene match: 1. This chain's CDR3 is CASSSGGYNEQFF. The CDR3 nucleotides read TGTGCCAGCAGTTCCGGGGGGTACAATGAGCAGTTCTTC.

The chain is built from TRBV4-1 and TRBJ2-7; D is ambiguous. V was shortened by 0 bases and J by 9 bases, with 9 bases between the two germline ends. The CDR3 extends over 12 amino acids. Germline V CDR1 and CDR2: MGHRA, YSYEKL. CDR3 DNA: TGCGCCAGCAGCCAAGACCTCTACTGGCAGTACTTC. Its translation is CASSQDLYWQYF.

The chain links TRBV12-3 or TRBV12-4 to TRBJ2-7; no firm D call. V shed 3 bases and J shed 6 bases, with 6 bases lying between them. This CDR3 contains 11 residues. The CDR3: CASSFALEQYF. CDR3 DNA sequence: TGTGCCAGCAGTTTTGCCCTCGAGCAGTACTTC.